Listed below are T cell receptor beta chains from one sample, sequenced in a study of T-cell memory formation after mild COVID-19. Each CDR3 protein is one row after TCRdb ran MiXCR on the 5' RACE reads. There are fewer than 500,000 distinct CDR3 sequences in the sample; around a quarter occur only once, and around 12% lies in the top ten. Specimen: PBMCs or a T cell subset sorted from them (not recorded which). These receptors were collected from an adult woman who had mild COVID-19 (a few samples of this study predate the infection). Cell type and time point are not known. CDR3s include the opening cysteine and the closing phenylalanine or tryptophan. A D gene is named only where the DNA matches it firmly. Size values are once, few and many counts, or a class for expanded clones, and some rows have none.

few	TRBD1	TRBV5-1	TRBJ2-5	CASSLTGRETQYF	TGCGCCAGCAGTCTGACAGGGAGAGAGACCCAGTACTTC
-	TRBD1	TRBV5-6	TRBJ1-1	CASSLAWGTGMNTEAFF	TGTGCCAGCAGCCTGGCATGGGGGACAGGGATGAACACTGAAGCTTTCTTT
few	TRBD2	TRBV9	TRBJ2-5	CASSVASGSHQETQYF	TGTGCCAGCAGCGTAGCTAGCGGGAGCCATCAAGAGACCCAGTACTTC
-	-	TRBV7-9	TRBJ1-2	CASEDRRLVYGYTF	TGTGCCAGCGAAGACAGGCGACTAGTCTATGGCTACACCTTC
few	-	TRBV7-2	TRBJ2-7	CASSLTGLEQYF	TGTGCCAGCAGCCTTACAGGCTTGGAGCAGTACTTC
-	-	TRBV29-1	TRBJ2-7	CSVESPASYEQYF	TGCAGCGTTGAAAGTCCAGCTTCCTACGAGCAGTACTTC
-	TRBD2	TRBV9	TRBJ2-7	CASSVDLAGGVYEQYF	TGTGCCAGCAGCGTCGATTTAGCGGGAGGTGTCTACGAGCAGTACTTC
-	TRBD1	TRBV5-1	TRBJ1-1	CASSAATGLNTEAFF	TGCGCCAGCAGCGCTGCGACAGGGTTGAACACTGAAGCTTTCTTT
many	TRBD2	TRBV5-1	TRBJ2-3	CASSLGLAGASTDTQYF	TGCGCCAGCAGCCTGGGACTAGCGGGAGCTAGCACAGATACGCAGTATTTT
-	-	TRBV30	TRBJ2-3	CAWSGWRSDTQYF	TGTGCCTGGAGTGGGTGGAGATCAGATACGCAGTATTTT
-	-	TRBV27	TRBJ1-5	CASSFNSAEQPQHF	TGTGCCAGCAGTTTTAACAGCGCTGAACAGCCCCAGCATTTT
-	TRBD1	TRBV7-2	TRBJ1-1	CASSGTGRTEAFF	TGTGCCAGCAGCGGGACAGGGCGAACTGAAGCTTTCTTT
few	TRBD2	TRBV12-3/TRBV12-4	TRBJ2-7	CASSTSGRAYEQYF	TGTGCCAGCAGTACTAGCGGGAGGGCCTACGAGCAGTACTTC
-	-	TRBV5-1	TRBJ2-4	CASKGNWGTTKNIQYF	TGCGCCAGCAAGGGGAACTGGGGGACAACCAAAAACATTCAGTACTTC
many	-	TRBV7-6	TRBJ2-2	CASSLRGGTGELFF	TGTGCCAGCAGCTTACGGGGAGGCACCGGGGAGCTGTTTTTT
few	-	TRBV12-3/TRBV12-4	TRBJ1-1	CASKKNTEAFF	TGTGCCAGCAAGAAAAACACTGAAGCTTTCTTT
few	-	TRBV19	TRBJ2-1	CATRRARAYGNEQFF	TGTGCCACTCGTCGGGCCAGGGCCTACGGGAATGAGCAGTTCTTC
few	-	TRBV6-2/TRBV6-3	TRBJ2-5	CASSYLETKETQYF	TGTGCCAGCAGTTACCTAGAAACGAAAGAGACCCAGTACTTC
-	TRBD1	TRBV12-3/TRBV12-4	TRBJ2-7	CASSFGRGPISYEQYF	TGTGCCAGCAGTTTTGGTAGGGGGCCTATTTCCTACGAGCAGTACTTC
-	-	TRBV12-3/TRBV12-4	TRBJ1-1	CASSFWETEAFF	TGTGCCAGCAGTTTCTGGGAGACTGAAGCTTTCTTT
-	-	TRBV6-6	TRBJ2-7	CASSYSEVVLEQYF	TGTGCCAGCAGTTACTCGGAAGTCGTGCTCGAGCAGTACTTC
-	-	TRBV20-1	TRBJ2-7	CSALRGSGQNMEYF	TGCAGTGCCCTCAGGGGAAGCGGCCAAAATATGGAGTACTTC